This entry describes one T cell receptor beta chain. The sample is drawn from a study of shared T cell receptors in the human thymus. Germline lookup yields CDR1 KGHSH and CDR2 LQKENI. This CDR3 region has 15 residues. Germline trimming cut 0 bases from V and 3 bases from J; bases unmatched to any gene: 3. The method was immunoSEQ multiplex PCR; TCRdb's version includes in-frame clones alone and lacks a portion of them. The data contain hundreds of thousands of clones, 70% to 90% of them seen just once; the ten biggest clones take up 0.01%. These data also featured in a second study, about human thymus T cells. In that study: The thymus was resected at corrective cardiac surgery. Related research described thymic repertoires that were highly overlapping among unrelated individuals.

The receptor was isolated from a boy younger than two with a congenital heart defect. The sample consisted of thymocytes. The V call is TRBV18, the J call TRBJ2-7, with 9 bases identical to TRBD2. CDR3 sequence (DNA): TGTGCCAGCTCACCACCGACTAGCGGTCGCTACGAGCAGTACTTC. Protein product: CASSPPTSGRYEQYF.